Presented here are 21 T cell receptor beta chains from one specimen sequenced in a study of blood T cell repertoires in COVID-19 (dated by TCRdb to between 2020 and 2021). Receptor libraries were prepared by the immunoSEQ multiplex PCR assay. TCRdb mirrors the immuneACCESS table, restricted to in-frame sequences. Some clones are absent from its copies; in checked studies, under half trace to an unresolved V gene, and the reason for the others is unknown. This sample has about 250,000 clones in its table, and approximately 90% of those were observed once. 3% of the sample is held by the ten biggest clonotypes. Sequenced material: peripheral blood. The receptor set was obtained from a woman in her twenties or thirties with active or convalescent COVID-19.

The V call is TRBV19, the J call TRBJ1-6; 12 bases are a match to TRBD1. The germline V gene has CDR1 LNHDA and CDR2 SQIVND (reference sequence). V lost 9 bases, J lost 14 bases, and 8 bases stayed unmatched. The CDR3 is made up of 13 amino acids. The CDR3 coding sequence is TGTGCCAGAACCGGGACAGGGGGCCCGGCCCTCCACTTT. Amino acid sequence: CARTGTGGPALHF.

This CDR3 reads CASSLRDTSETQYF. The CDR3 DNA sequence: TGCGCCAGCAGCCTAAGGGACACCTCAGAGACCCAGTACTTC. The rearrangement links TRBV4-3 to TRBJ2-5, with D possibly TRBD1 on 6 matching bases. The germline V gene has CDR1 LGHNA and CDR2 YSLEER. CDR3 length equals 14 residues. V was shortened by 4 bases and J by 4 bases, with 13 bases between the two germline ends.

This chain uses TRBV19 with TRBJ2-7; 9 nucleotides agree with TRBD1. There are 15 residues in the CDR3. Germline-derived CDR1 and CDR2 are LNHDA and SQIVND (reference sequence). The V gene end was trimmed by 4 bases and the J gene end by 3 bases; junction bases not matched to a gene: 7. CDR3 amino acids: CASSSPGTGFYEQYF. In nucleotides, the CDR3 is TGTGCCAGTAGTAGCCCCGGGACAGGGTTCTACGAGCAGTACTTC.

This chain connects TRBV4-2 to TRBJ2-3, with TRBD2 identical over 11 bases. CDR1 LGHNA and CDR2 YNFKEQ come from the germline V gene. The V gene end was trimmed by 0 bases and the J gene end by 1 base; junction bases not matched to a gene: 15. The CDR3 totals 21 residues. The CDR3 DNA reads TGTGCCAGCAGCCAAGAGGCTCCGACTAGCGGGGCCGGCGGTGGCACAGATACGCAGTATTTT. Its protein product is CASSQEAPTSGAGGGTDTQYF.

The chain carries TRBV6-4 and TRBJ2-3; 10 bases line up with TRBD2. V was clipped by 4 bases and J by 1 base; unmatched bases: 2. Germline V gives CDR1 MRHNA, CDR2 SNTAGT. This CDR3 contains 15 residues. The CDR3 DNA reads TGTGCCAGCAGTGTTACTAGCGGGGGCACAGATACGCAGTATTTT. This sequence encodes CASSVTSGGTDTQYF.

This sequence joins TRBV3-1 (or the pseudogene TRBV3-2) and TRBJ1-1; D is possibly TRBD1 (5 bases). Trimming removed 1 base at V and 3 bases at J, with 12 bases between. The CDR3 spans 15 residues. Germline CDR1 reads LGHDT; CDR2 reads YNNKEL (reference sequence). The CDR3 DNA reads TGTGCCAGCAGCCAAGTTAGGGGTGGGGACACTGAAGCTTTCTTT. It specifies CASSQVRGGDTEAFF.

The rearrangement uses TRBV6-5 and TRBJ1-5; D not resolved. Trimming shortened V by 6 bases and J by 4 bases, and 16 bases separated the two germline ends. The CDR3 extends over 15 amino acids. Germline V gives CDR1 MNHEY, CDR2 SVGAGI. Here the CDR3 reads CASSLGRVGNQPQHF. The CDR3 bases are TGTGCCAGCAGCCTTGGTCGGGTTGGGAATCAGCCCCAGCATTTT.

The chain has TRBV5-1 and TRBJ2-3, with 8 bases identical to TRBD1. Germline CDR1 is SGHRS and CDR2 is YFSETQ. V gave up 1 base and J gave up 1 base; unmatched junction bases: 2. The CDR3 is 15 amino acids. The CDR3 DNA follows: TGCGCCAGCAGCTTGCAGGGGGCGGGCACAGATACGCAGTATTTT. Translating it yields CASSLQGAGTDTQYF.

The chain has TRBV5-4 and TRBJ2-3; 13 nucleotides match TRBD2. V gave up 3 bases and J gave up 0 bases; unmatched junction bases: 4. The CDR3 is made up of 17 amino acids. Germline V gene data show CDR1 as SGHNT and CDR2 as YYREEE (reference sequence). DNA for the CDR3: TGTGCCAGCAGCTGGACTAGCGGGGGCCTCAGCACAGATACGCAGTATTTT. Residues: CASSWTSGGLSTDTQYF. Combining the CDR3 with reference TRBV5-4 and TRBJ2-3 gives the whole variable domain ETGVTQSPTHLIKTRGQQVTLRCSSQSGHNTVSWYQQALGQGPQFIFQYYREEENGRGNFPPRFSGLQFPNYSSELNVNALELDDSALYLCASSWTSGGLSTDTQYFGPGTRLTVL.

The chain combines TRBV6-6 with TRBJ2-5; weak D call: TRBD2 (7 bases). Germline CDR1 MNHNY, CDR2 SVGAGI (reference sequence). Trimming took off 7 bases at V and 5 bases at J, with 17 bases between the two ends. The CDR3 runs 14 residues. CDR3 sequence reads: CASTLRGGLETQYF. The CDR3 DNA reads TGTGCCAGCACTTTAAGGGGGGGCCTTGAGACCCAGTACTTC.

This clone was counted at least ten times. The chain recombines TRBV7-2 with TRBJ1-5; TRBD1 is a possible D gene (6 bases). This CDR3 region has 15 residues. The V gene lost 5 bases and the J gene lost 7 bases, with 18 bases spanning the gap. In germline, CDR1 is SGHTA, CDR2 FQGNSA. The CDR3 DNA is TGTGCCAGCAGCGCAAACTCAGGGGAAGCACAGCCCCAGCATTTT. Translation gives CASSANSGEAQPQHF.

The chain joins TRBV7-9 to TRBJ2-3; possible D gene TRBD1, 5 bases. The CDR3 totals 15 residues. Germline-derived CDR1 and CDR2 are SEHNR and FQNEAQ (reference sequence). The ends were cut back, 1 base at V and 2 bases at J, with 10 bases in the middle. The CDR3 loop is CASSLVGAVTDTQYF. In nucleotides, the CDR3 is TGTGCCAGCAGCTTAGTTGGGGCAGTCACAGATACGCAGTATTTT.

This clone was detected only once. This chain uses TRBV6-5 with TRBJ2-3, with 9 nucleotides matching TRBD1. From germline, CDR1 is MNHEY and CDR2 SVGAGI. V shed 5 bases and J 3 bases; nucleotides not matched to a gene: 6. The length of the CDR3 is 15 residues. The CDR3 region has the DNA TGTGCCAGCAGTCCTCGGACAGGGGTTACAGATACGCAGTATTTT. Translated, it gives CASSPRTGVTDTQYF.

V gene TRBV28 combines with J gene TRBJ2-3; TRBD1 agrees at 10 bases. The CDR3 is 11 residues long. V trimming: 6 bases; J trimming: 14 bases; junction bases outside the gene matches: 5. Germline lookup yields CDR1 MDHEN and CDR2 SYDVKM. The CDR3 sequence: CASSRDRGLYF. The CDR3 DNA sequence: TGTGCCAGCAGCCGGGACAGGGGCTTGTATTTT.

The chain has TRBV30 and TRBJ2-5; 11 nucleotides line up with TRBD1. Germline V gene data show CDR1 as GTSNPN and CDR2 as SVGIG (reference sequence). The CDR3 extends over 15 amino acids. V was clipped by 2 bases and J by 4 bases; unmatched bases: 6. CDR3 nucleotide sequence: TGTGCCTGGAGTCTTTGGACAGGGGGCATAGAGACCCAGTACTTC. Residues: CAWSLWTGGIETQYF.

Regarding this clone: Within the sample, other DNA sequences also encode this same CDR3. The chain recombines TRBV18 with TRBJ1-5; D unclear. The CDR3 length is 13 residues. The V end lost 6 bases, the J end lost 5 bases, and 11 bases lay between the germline ends. Germline-derived CDR1 and CDR2 are KGHSH and LQKENI. The DNA for the CDR3 is TGTGCCAGCTCCCCGAGTCGCGATCAGCCCCAGCATTTT. Amino acids: CASSPSRDQPQHF.

The chain recombines TRBV4-3 with TRBJ1-6; 7 bases map to TRBD1. The length of the CDR3 is 13 residues. Per the germline V gene, CDR1 is LGHNA and CDR2 is YSLEER. V lost 8 bases to trimming and J lost 6 bases; unmatched junction nucleotides: 4. The CDR3 nucleotides are TGCGCCAGCCGGGACAGCCTTAATTCACCCCTCCACTTT. Translation: CASRDSLNSPLHF.

The chain carries TRBV29-1 and TRBJ1-5; TRBD1 matches at 9 bases. The germline gives CDR1 SQVTM, CDR2 ANQGSEA. This CDR3 is built from 13 residues. The J segment lost 5 bases and the V segment lost 6 bases, leaving 5 bases of the junction unmatched. In nucleotides, the CDR3 is TGCAGCGTGGGGGGACAGGGAGATCAGCCCCAGCATTTT. This encodes CSVGGQGDQPQHF.

This clone was counted once. V usage is TRBV2 and J usage is TRBJ1-6; D unclear. This CDR3 is built from 13 residues. Trimming pared 6 bases from V and 7 bases from J, leaving 10 bases between. Germline lookup yields CDR1 SNHLY and CDR2 FYNNEI. The CDR3 DNA sequence: TGTGCCAGCAGGGGCCGTCGGAATTCACCCCTCCACTTT. Translated, it gives CASRGRRNSPLHF.

V usage is TRBV7-2 and J usage is TRBJ1-2, with a possible D match to TRBD1 (5 bases). From germline, CDR1 is SGHTA and CDR2 FQGNSA. The CDR3 totals 13 residues. Trimming removed 5 bases from V and 2 bases from J, with 9 bases in between. The CDR3 here is CASSPRQNYGYTF. The DNA for the CDR3 is TGTGCCAGCAGCCCACGACAGAACTATGGCTACACCTTC.

The chain combines TRBV5-1 with TRBJ2-1, with 10 bases aligning to TRBD2. CDR3 size: 14 residues. Germline CDR1 SGHRS, CDR2 YFSETQ. V lost 2 bases, J lost 9 bases, and 5 bases stayed unmatched. CDR3 DNA: TGCGCCAGCAGCTTAGCGGGGGGGCCTGTTGAGCAGTTCTTC. Residues: CASSLAGGPVEQFF.